This T cell receptor (beta chain) was identified in a study of T cells in Graves' hyperthyroidism and ophthalmopathy. Study in general: Peripheral blood was secured at the point of initial diagnosis, before any treatment. Study-level points and caveats: Blood also held most thyroid clonotypes expanded beyond 0.001.

In germline, CDR1 is SEHNR, CDR2 FQNEAQ (reference sequence). The ends lost 6 bases at V and 4 bases at J; junction bases unmatched: 15. The CDR3 is 18 residues long. Amplification yielded TCR beta CDR3 regions, with RNA transcripts as the source. A set of HTBI primers served as the primers for a first-round RT-PCR of the TCR CDR3. Each CDR3 protein gets one entry after TCRdb re-called the multiplex PCR reads with MiXCR. This sample carries 600,000 to 900,000 distinct CDR3 sequences, about 17% of them seen once, and the ten largest clones take around 7.7%. Remarks on this clonotype: Its matching antigen is unknown.

Diagnoses were established using clinical symptoms, serum thyroxine and TRAb, thyroid ultrasound and orbital computed tomography. Using around 10 ml of fresh peripheral blood, PBMCs were prepared. The chain recombines TRBV7-9 with TRBJ1-1; 12 nucleotides agree with TRBD1. Sequenced: blood. This sequence originates from a man younger than 30 with Graves' hyperthyroidism. As DNA, the CDR3 is TGTGCCAGCAGGCCCCGGGACAGGGGGCCTGGATATAGCACTGAAGCTTTCTTT. Protein: CASRPRDRGPGYSTEAFF.